Each of the 21 T cell receptor beta chains below was sequenced from the same sample in a study of blood T cell repertoires in COVID-19. Method: immunoSEQ multiplex PCR; TCRdb's copy keeps in-frame clones and lacks some. Among about 120,000 clones listed, 90% were seen once. The sample taken for sequencing was peripheral blood. The receptors were gathered from a human donor with active COVID-19. The donor label of this sample is uncertain.

The chain is built from TRBV28 and TRBJ2-1; no clear D. Germline assignment: CDR1 MDHEN and CDR2 SYDVKM. The CDR3 runs 14 residues. The V end lost 5 bases, the J end lost 4 bases, and 12 bases lay between the germline ends. In DNA, the CDR3 is TGTGCCAGCAGTCCGTACGACTTATACAATGAGCAGTTCTTC. This encodes CASSPYDLYNEQFF.

The gene calls are TRBV7-2 and TRBJ2-1; 13 positions agree with TRBD2. The CDR3 is 15 residues long. Per the germline V gene, CDR1 is SGHTA and CDR2 is FQGNSA. The trim removed 5 bases at V and 7 bases at J, leaving 5 bases unmatched. CDR3 bases: TGTGCCAGCAGCGGACTAGCGGGGGCGGGGAATGAGCAGTTCTTC. Protein product: CASSGLAGAGNEQFF. The entire variable domain, with the rest obtained from reference TRBV7-2 and TRBJ2-1, is as follows: GAGVSQSPSNKVTEKGKDVELRCDPISGHTALYWYRQSLGQGLEFLIYFQGNSAPDKSGLPSDRFSAERTGGSVSTLTIQRTQQEDSAVYLCASSGLAGAGNEQFFGPGTRLTVL.

V and J are TRBV25-1 and TRBJ2-2; possibly TRBD1 for D (5 bases). V lost 6 bases and J lost 5, with 19 bases in between. Per the germline V gene, CDR1 is MGHDK and CDR2 is SYGVNS. The CDR3 length is 16 residues. The CDR3 loop is CASSPWQGLDTGELFF. In nucleotides, the CDR3 is TGTGCCAGCAGCCCTTGGCAGGGTTTAGATACCGGGGAGCTGTTTTTT. Combining the CDR3 with reference TRBV25-1 and TRBJ2-2 gives the whole variable domain EADIYQTPRYLVIGTGKKITLECSQTMGHDKMYWYQQDPGMELHLIHYSYGVNSTEKGDLSSESTVSRIRTEHFPLTLESARPSHTSQYLCASSPWQGLDTGELFFGEGSRLTVL.

This clone appeared once. The chain couples TRBV19 to TRBJ2-1; TRBD2 aligns across 7 bases. Germline lookup yields CDR1 LNHDA and CDR2 SQIVND (reference sequence). The CDR3 has 15 amino acids. V gave up 0 bases and J gave up 3 bases; unmatched junction bases: 2. In DNA, the CDR3 is TGTGCCAGTAGTATAGATCGGGACTACTACAATGAGCAGTTCTTC. Its protein is CASSIDRDYYNEQFF. Full variable domain (outside the CDR3, taken from reference TRBV19 and TRBJ2-1): DGGITQSPKYLFRKEGQNVTLSCEQNLNHDAMYWYRQDPGQGLRLIYYSQIVNDFQKGDIAEGYSVSREKKESFPLTVTSAQKNPTAFYLCASSIDRDYYNEQFFGPGTRLTVL.

V usage is TRBV5-6 and J usage is TRBJ2-1; 7 positions agree with TRBD2. Germline CDR1 reads SGHDT; CDR2 reads YYEEEE. The CDR3 is 18 amino acids. The ends lost 2 bases at V and 3 bases at J; junction bases unmatched: 14. The DNA of the CDR3 is TGTGCCAGCAGCTTTCTTTCTGTCGGGACTACCTACTACAATGAGCAGTTCTTC. Translation: CASSFLSVGTTYYNEQFF. The full variable domain, with the rest looked up from reference TRBV5-6 and TRBJ2-1, is DAGVTQSPTHLIKTRGQQVTLRCSPKSGHDTVSWYQQALGQGPQFIFQYYEEEERQRGNFPDRFSGHQFPNYSSELNVNALLLGDSALYLCASSFLSVGTTYYNEQFFGPGTRLTVL.

This clone was seen a single time. CDR3 amino acids: CASSKVRYRSYEQYF. The CDR3 DNA reads as TGTGCCAGCAGCAAAGTTCGGTACAGATCCTACGAGCAGTACTTC. The V gene is TRBV21-1, the J gene TRBJ2-7; the table calls TRBD1, which could not be checked here. TRBV21-1 is tagged as a pseudogene. The CDR3 is 15 amino acids.

The chain uses TRBV9 and TRBJ2-1; D possibly corresponds to TRBD1 (5 bases). CDR1 and CDR2 from the germline V gene are SGDLS and YYNGEE. The CDR3 has 16 residues. The V end lost 0 bases, the J end lost 8 bases, and 18 bases lay between the germline ends. The CDR3 DNA sequence: TGTGCCAGCAGCGTAGCAGGGCGCAGCCTAGGGGATGAGCAGTTCTTC. Translation: CASSVAGRSLGDEQFF.

The V and J genes are TRBV4-3 and TRBJ1-2; the D gene is possibly TRBD1 (5 bases). The CDR3 is 16 amino acids. The ends were cut back, 0 bases at V and 2 bases at J, with 13 bases in the middle. CDR1 and CDR2 from the germline V gene are LGHNA and YSLEER. This chain's CDR3 is CASSQDLLGGNYGYTF. CDR3 bases: TGCGCCAGCAGCCAAGATCTTCTGGGGGGGAACTATGGCTACACCTTC.

The chain combines TRBV18 with TRBJ2-3, with 10 bases that match TRBD2. V shed 3 bases and J 0 bases; nucleotides not matched to a gene: 3. The CDR3 totals 16 residues. Per germline, CDR1 KGHSH and CDR2 LQKENI. CDR3 nucleotides: TGTGCCAGCTCACCGGGTAGCGGGGGGAGCACAGATACGCAGTATTTT. As protein: CASSPGSGGSTDTQYF.

The J gene is TRBJ2-3, the V gene TRBV6-5; 8 positions agree with TRBD2. CDR3 length: 16 residues. Germline CDR1 reads MNHEY; CDR2 reads SVGAGI. Trimming at V came to 2 bases and at J to 5 bases, leaving 9 bases not matched to a gene. Here the CDR3 DNA reads TGTGCCAGCAGTTACGGGGGTGTCGGGGGGGGAGATACGCAGTATTTT. Translated, it gives CASSYGGVGGGDTQYF.

This chain connects TRBV24-1 to TRBJ2-3, with 10 positions matching TRBD2. The CDR3 runs 16 residues. Germline V CDR1 and CDR2: KGHDR, SFDVKD. Germline trimming cut 4 bases from V and 1 base from J; bases unmatched to any gene: 4. The CDR3 sequence: CATSDTGTSGTDTQYF. The CDR3, as DNA: TGTGCCACCAGTGACACCGGGACTAGCGGCACAGATACGCAGTATTTT.

This chain uses TRBV6-1 with TRBJ1-1; D remains ambiguous. The ends were cut back, 2 bases at V and 4 bases at J, with 5 bases in the middle. CDR3 size: 12 residues. Germline V gene data show CDR1 as MNHNS and CDR2 as SASEGT. In nucleotides, the CDR3 is TGTGCCAGCAGTGAATCACTCACTGAAGCTTTCTTT. Amino acid sequence: CASSESLTEAFF.

The sample holds a few counts of this clone. This chain joins TRBV7-9 and TRBJ2-4, with D tentatively TRBD2 (5 bases). Germline lookup yields CDR1 SEHNR and CDR2 FQNEAQ (reference sequence). Trimming pared 0 bases from V and 3 bases from J, leaving 18 bases between. This CDR3 is built from 18 residues. In DNA form, the CDR3 reads TGTGCCAGCAGCTTAGCGGCAGCCCCGGGGAGAGACAAAAACATTCAGTACTTC. It specifies CASSLAAAPGRDKNIQYF.

The genes are TRBV7-9 and TRBJ1-3; D not certain. The CDR3 has 15 amino acids. Germline values: CDR1 SEHNR, CDR2 FQNEAQ (reference sequence). V lost 1 base, J lost 0 bases, and 7 bases lay in between. CDR3 amino acids: CASSLGEFSGNTIYF. CDR3 DNA: TGTGCCAGCAGCTTAGGGGAGTTCTCTGGAAACACCATATATTTT.

The DNA for the CDR3 is TGTGCCAGCTCACTTGACAGGGCCAATTCACCCCTCCACTTT. Translating gives CASSLDRANSPLHF. V is TRBV18 and J is TRBJ1-6; 7 nucleotides agree with TRBD1. Trimming took 4 bases from V and 7 from J; bases not matched to a gene: 4. Germline V lookup: CDR1 KGHSH, CDR2 LQKENI. The CDR3 has 14 amino acids.

The chain links TRBV7-2 to TRBJ1-2, with unresolved D. From germline, CDR1 is SGHTA and CDR2 FQGNSA. The CDR3 is 12 residues long. Trimming shortened V by 4 bases and J by 2 bases, and 5 bases separated the two germline ends. The CDR3: CASSSRNYGYTF. CDR3 bases: TGTGCCAGCAGCTCCCGGAACTATGGCTACACCTTC.

V and J are TRBV5-4 and TRBJ1-1; 11 bases match TRBD1. CDR3 length equals 16 residues. CDR1 SGHNT and CDR2 YYREEE come from the germline V gene (reference sequence). The ends lost 2 bases at V and 4 bases at J; junction bases unmatched: 7. Here the CDR3 reads CASSFGQGADRTEAFF. CDR3 in DNA: TGTGCCAGCAGCTTCGGACAGGGGGCCGACCGCACTGAAGCTTTCTTT.

V and J are TRBV19 and TRBJ2-7; D not certain. CDR1 and CDR2 (germline): LNHDA, SQIVND (reference sequence). The V gene lost 10 bases and the J gene lost 2 bases, with 24 bases spanning the gap. The CDR3 sequence is 16 residues long. DNA for the CDR3: TGTGCCACCCTAACTCCGTTGGCAGGTCCCCCCTACGAGCAGTACTTC. It translates to CATLTPLAGPPYEQYF.

V gene TRBV7-9 combines with J gene TRBJ2-1; no reliable D call. The CDR3 sequence is 16 residues long. The germline V gene has CDR1 SEHNR and CDR2 FQNEAQ (reference sequence). Trimming shortened V by 0 bases and J by 2 bases, and 11 bases separated the two germline ends. CDR3 in DNA: TGTGCCAGCAGCTTAGCAAACTTTAGAGCCTACAATGAGCAGTTCTTC. Protein sequence: CASSLANFRAYNEQFF.

The chain combines TRBV7-8 with TRBJ2-7, with TRBD2 as a possible D gene (5 bases). This CDR3 is built from 13 residues. Germline loops: CDR1 SGHVS, CDR2 FQNEAQ. V was clipped by 1 base and J by 2 bases, with 6 bases between them. CDR3 protein: CASSLVGAYEQYF. The DNA for the CDR3 is TGTGCCAGCAGCTTAGTCGGGGCCTACGAGCAGTACTTC.

This clone came up once. The chain joins TRBV6-2 or TRBV6-3 to TRBJ2-3, with TRBD2 as a possible D gene (6 bases). Germline V gives CDR1 MNHEY, CDR2 SVGEGT. This CDR3 has 14 amino acids. Trimming pared 7 bases from V and 2 bases from J, leaving 13 bases between. The CDR3 region is CASNPGGATDTQYF. CDR3 in DNA: TGTGCCAGCAACCCGGGCGGGGCCACAGATACGCAGTATTTT.